This entry is about one TCR beta chain. Its antigen is still unknown. The data stem from a study of T cell responses to AZD1222 COVID-19 vaccine. Study-level background: Whether given at about 4 or about 12 weeks, second doses were pooled.

Clones were sequenced by immunoSEQ multiplex PCR, and TCRdb holds only the in-frame ones, with some missing. The sample holds some 140,000 clones, approximately 90% seen once. Study-wide results and caveats: The study sampled repertoires only after the peak T cell response. Unmutated variant regions are reportedly the target of nearly half of TCRs that are spike-specific.

The CDR3 runs to 15 residues. Trimming removed 5 bases from V and 7 bases from J, with 18 bases in between. Germline CDR1 MNHEY, CDR2 SMNVEV (reference sequence). The TCR was taken from an adult in good health. The specimen was peripheral blood, collected on day 0 of AZD1222 vaccination. This chain joins TRBV27 and TRBJ2-1; D ambiguous. The CDR3 loop is CASSPSVGGSNEQFF. The DNA for the CDR3 is TGTGCCAGCAGTCCTAGTGTCGGCGGTAGTAATGAGCAGTTCTTC.